This T cell receptor (beta chain) was recovered during a study of Graves' ophthalmopathy and Graves' hyperthyroidism. Germline V gene lookup returns CDR1 MGHRA and CDR2 YSYEKL. With V trimmed by 4 bases and J by 1 base, 8 bases remained unmatched. There are 17 residues in the CDR3. Ten or more counts support this clonotype. Its specificity is unknown. Scientists amplified the TCR beta CDR3 regions from RNA transcripts. First-round RT-PCR with HTBI primers preceded a second-round multiplex PCR. TCRdb ran MiXCR on the multiplex PCR reads and lists one entry per CDR3 protein. In the table there are roughly 400,000 distinct CDR3 sequences, approximately 15% of which are singletons. Study-level results: Blood also contained most of the expanded thyroid clonotypes above 0.001 frequency.

The chain combines TRBV4-1 with TRBJ1-5; TRBD1 aligns across 9 bases. Sequences were obtained from peripheral blood. The clonotype originates from a young woman with stable Graves' hyperthyroidism. The CDR3 coding sequence is TGCGCCAGCAGCCTGGGACAGGGAGTTTTGAGCAATCAGCCCCAGCATTTT. Residues: CASSLGQGVLSNQPQHF.